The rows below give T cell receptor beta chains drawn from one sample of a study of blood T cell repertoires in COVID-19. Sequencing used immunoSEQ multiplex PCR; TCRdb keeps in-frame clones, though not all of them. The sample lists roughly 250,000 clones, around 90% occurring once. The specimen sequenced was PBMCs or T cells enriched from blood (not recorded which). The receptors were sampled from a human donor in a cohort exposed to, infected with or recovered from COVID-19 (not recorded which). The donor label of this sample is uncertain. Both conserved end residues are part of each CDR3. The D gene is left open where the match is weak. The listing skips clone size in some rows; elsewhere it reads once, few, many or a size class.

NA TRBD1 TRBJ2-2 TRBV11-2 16 CASSLVRGRRTGELFF TGTGCCAGCAGCTTAGTCAGGGGGCGCCGGACCGGGGAGCTGTTTTTT
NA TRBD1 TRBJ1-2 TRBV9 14 CASSVGTGGYGYTF TGTGCCAGCAGCGTAGGGACAGGGGGCTATGGCTACACCTTC
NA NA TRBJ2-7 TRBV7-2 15 CASSPYLGGTYEQYF TGTGCCAGCAGTCCATACTTGGGGGGAACCTACGAGCAGTACTTC
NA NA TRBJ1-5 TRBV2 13 CASKQSSNQPQHF TGTGCCAGCAAACAGAGTAGCAATCAGCCCCAGCATTTT
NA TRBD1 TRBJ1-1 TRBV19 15 CASSLWTGLNTEAFF TGTGCCAGTAGTCTTTGGACAGGGTTGAACACTGAAGCTTTCTTT
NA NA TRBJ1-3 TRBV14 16 CASSPIAGAAGNTIYF TGTGCCAGCAGCCCTATCGCAGGGGCGGCTGGAAACACCATATATTTT
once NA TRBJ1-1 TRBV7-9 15 CASSSFRGRGTEAFF TGTGCCAGCAGCTCATTCCGAGGTAGGGGAACTGAAGCTTTCTTT
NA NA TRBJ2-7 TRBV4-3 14 CASSQDLEGYEQYF TGCGCCAGCAGCCAAGATTTGGAGGGCTACGAGCAGTACTTC
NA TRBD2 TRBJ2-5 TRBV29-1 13 CSVLAGAGETQYF TGCAGCGTTTTAGCGGGGGCGGGGGAGACCCAGTACTTC
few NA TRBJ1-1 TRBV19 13 CATRPPGGGSAFF TGTGCCACACGCCCCCCGGGAGGTGGATCGGCTTTCTTT
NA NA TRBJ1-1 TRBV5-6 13 CASRFDRAGRAFF TGTGCCAGCAGATTTGACCGGGCGGGAAGGGCTTTCTTT
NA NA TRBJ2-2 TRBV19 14 CASTGGHHTGELFF TGTGCCAGTACTGGGGGACATCACACCGGGGAGCTGTTTTTT
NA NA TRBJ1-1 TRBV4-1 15 CASSQAPAGVAEAFF TGCGCCAGCAGCCAAGCCCCGGCCGGGGTCGCGGAAGCTTTCTTT
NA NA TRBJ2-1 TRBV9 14 CASSVTGRGNEQFF TGTGCCAGCAGCGTTACGGGGCGGGGCAATGAGCAGTTCTTC
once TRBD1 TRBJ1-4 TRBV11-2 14 CASSSGQVNEKLFF TGTGCCAGCAGCTCCGGACAGGTGAATGAAAAACTGTTTTTT
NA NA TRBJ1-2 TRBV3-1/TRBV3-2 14 CASSQSYSNYGYTF TGTGCCAGCAGCCAATCGTACAGCAACTATGGCTACACCTTC
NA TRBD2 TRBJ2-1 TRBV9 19 CASSVEIGGWTSHDNEQFF TGTGCCAGCAGCGTAGAAATTGGGGGTTGGACTAGCCATGACAATGAGCAGTTCTTC
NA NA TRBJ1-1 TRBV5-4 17 CASSLVSLGGSGTEAFF TGTGCCAGCAGCTTGGTATCATTAGGGGGATCGGGCACTGAAGCTTTCTTT
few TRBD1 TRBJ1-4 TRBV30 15 CASSPTGGFNEKLFF TGTGCCTCCTCGCCGACAGGGGGCTTTAATGAAAAACTGTTTTTT
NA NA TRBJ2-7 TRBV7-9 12 CASSSPRNEQYF TGTGCCAGCAGCTCACCCAGGAACGAGCAGTACTTC
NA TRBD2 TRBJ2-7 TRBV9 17 CASSVGAGGRTSYEQYF TGTGCCAGCAGCGTAGGAGCGGGGGGCCGTACTTCCTACGAGCAGTACTTC
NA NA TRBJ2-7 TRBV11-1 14 CASSSDSARGEQYF TGTGCCAGCAGCTCGGACAGTGCTCGGGGAGAGCAGTACTTC
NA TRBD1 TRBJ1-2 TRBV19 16 CASSPRQGSQPYGYTF TGTGCCAGTAGTCCTAGACAGGGATCCCAACCCTATGGCTACACCTTC
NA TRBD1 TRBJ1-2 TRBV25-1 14 CASSELTGSGGYTF TGTGCCAGCAGTGAGCTGACAGGGAGCGGGGGCTACACCTTC
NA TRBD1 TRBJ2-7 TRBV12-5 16 CASGLVRTGESYEQYF TGTGCTAGTGGTTTGGTACGGACAGGGGAATCCTACGAGCAGTACTTC
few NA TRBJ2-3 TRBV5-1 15 CASSLAGDGTDTQYF TGCGCCAGCAGCTTGGCAGGGGACGGCACAGATACGCAGTATTTT
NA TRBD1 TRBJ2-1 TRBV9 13 CASSGLQGGEQFF TGTGCCAGCAGCGGATTACAGGGGGGTGAGCAGTTCTTC
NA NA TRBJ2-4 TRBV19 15 CASIGPGSLGNIQYF TGTGCCAGTATAGGTCCGGGATCCTTGGGTAACATTCAGTACTTC
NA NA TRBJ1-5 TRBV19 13 CASGGGLRQPQHF TGTGCCAGTGGCGGGGGGCTCAGGCAGCCCCAGCATTTT
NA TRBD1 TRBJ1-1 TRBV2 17 CASSPLGQGVRATEAFF TGTGCCAGCAGCCCCTTGGGACAGGGTGTCAGGGCCACTGAAGCTTTCTTT
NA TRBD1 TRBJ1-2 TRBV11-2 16 CASNPLRDRDRYGYTF TGTGCCAGCAACCCCCTTCGGGACAGGGATCGCTATGGCTACACCTTC
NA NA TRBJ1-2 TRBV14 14 CASSQVGANYGYTF TGTGCCAGCAGCCAAGTGGGCGCCAACTATGGCTACACCTTC
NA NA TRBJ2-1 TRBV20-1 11 CSAQHYNEQFF TGCAGTGCTCAACATTACAATGAGCAGTTCTTC
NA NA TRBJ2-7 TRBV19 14 CASSKAGVTYEQYF TGTGCCAGTAGTAAGGCAGGGGTCACCTACGAGCAGTACTTC
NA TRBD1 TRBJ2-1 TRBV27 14 CASSLGTGVDEQFF TGTGCCAGCAGTTTAGGGACAGGGGTCGATGAGCAGTTCTTC
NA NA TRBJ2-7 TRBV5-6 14 CASSLVRGAYEQYF TGTGCCAGCAGCTTGGTGCGGGGAGCCTACGAGCAGTACTTC
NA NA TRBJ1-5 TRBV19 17 CASSIDRAGFSNQPQHF TGTGCCAGTAGTATAGATCGGGCGGGGTTTAGCAATCAGCCCCAGCATTTT
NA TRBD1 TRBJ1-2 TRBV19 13 CASLDRANYGYTF TGTGCCAGCTTGGACAGGGCCAACTATGGCTACACCTTC
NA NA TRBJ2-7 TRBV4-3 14 CASSQDAHSYEQYF TGCGCCAGCAGCCAAGACGCACATTCCTACGAGCAGTACTTC
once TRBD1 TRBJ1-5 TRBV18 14 CASSAGTDNQPQHF TGTGCCAGCTCAGCTGGGACAGACAATCAGCCCCAGCATTTT